This T cell receptor (beta chain) derives from a study of T cell changes during pregnancy in multiple sclerosis (dated by TCRdb to between 2018 and 2021). General notes on the study: The study looked at changes in the T cell repertoire across pregnancy in women with multiple sclerosis.

As concerns this clone: What this receptor recognizes is not known. One base away there is no much larger clone; base qualities are not given.

To prepare the library, the immunoSEQ multiplex PCR assay was applied. TCRdb stores this immuneACCESS table with in-frame sequences only. Part of the clones is absent; in the studies checked, under half of the shortfall reflects unresolved V genes, and no reason is known for the rest. Across this sample there are approximately 32,000 clones, with roughly 90% seen only once. The top ten hold over 5% of the sample. From the cysteine up to the phenylalanine, the CDR3 has a length of 14 residues. Of the read, only the CDR3 DNA is kept; its 42 bases are in frame from base 1. The germline V gene sets CDR1 to SGHTA and CDR2 to FQGTGA. The junction shows trimming of 2 bases on V and 7 bases on J, plus 13 bases between the germline ends.

Recombination linked TRBV7-3 to TRBJ2-3, with the D gene not clear enough to name. This TCR derives from a female donor in good health, enrolled as a control in a pregnancy study. The sequencing used peripheral blood, collected in the third trimester of pregnancy. The CDR3 region has the sequence CASSLPASGNTQYF. The DNA is TGTGCCAGCAGCTTACCCGCTTCCGGTAATACGCAGTATTTT. Extended through the reference TRBV7-3 and TRBJ2-3 proteins, this CDR3 yields the full variable domain: GAGVSQTPSNKVTEKGKYVELRCDPISGHTALYWYRQSLGQGPEFLIYFQGTGAADDSGLPNDRFFAVRPEGSVSTLKIQRTERGDSAVYLCASSLPASGNTQYFGPGTRLTVL.